This T cell receptor (beta chain) was captured in a study of shared clonotypes between healthy human individuals. Overall study: Donor composition was two women and a few men, aged 18 to 49. Findings and limits, study-wide: Larger richness was generally estimated for naive than memory subsets.

This CDR3 is 14 amino acids long. From germline, CDR1 is MGHRA and CDR2 YSYEKL. V dropped 4 bases and J dropped 5 bases, with 11 bases sitting between them. This clone has only a few counts. Its antigen is unidentified. Assay used: immunoSEQ multiplex PCR; TCRdb lists only in-frame clones, some missing. The sample records a few hundred thousand clones, over 70% being singletons. V usage is TRBV4-1 and J usage is TRBJ2-2; no firm D call. Sequenced sample: memory CD4+ T cells sorted from blood. Subset indicated: CD45RA-negative fraction. This clonotype originated in a young man in good health. CDR3 sequence: CASSLLTGTGELFF. CDR3 in DNA: TGCGCCAGCAGCCTCCTCACTGGGACCGGGGAGCTGTTTTTT.